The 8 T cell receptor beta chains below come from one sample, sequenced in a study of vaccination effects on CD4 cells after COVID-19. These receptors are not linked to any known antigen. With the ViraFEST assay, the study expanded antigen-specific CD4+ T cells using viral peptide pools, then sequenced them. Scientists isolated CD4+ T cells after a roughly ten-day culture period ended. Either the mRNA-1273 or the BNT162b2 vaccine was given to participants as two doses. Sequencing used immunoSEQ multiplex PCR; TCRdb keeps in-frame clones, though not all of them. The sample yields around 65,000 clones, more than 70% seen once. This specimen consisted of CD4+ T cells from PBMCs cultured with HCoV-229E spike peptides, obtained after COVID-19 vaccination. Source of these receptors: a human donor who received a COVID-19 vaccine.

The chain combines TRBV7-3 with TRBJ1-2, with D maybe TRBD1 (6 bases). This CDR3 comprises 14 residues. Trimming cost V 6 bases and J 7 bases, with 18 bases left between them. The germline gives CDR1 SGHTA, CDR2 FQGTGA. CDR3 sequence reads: CASSSQGITSGYTF. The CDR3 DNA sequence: TGTGCCAGCAGTTCACAGGGAATAACGAGTGGCTACACCTTC.

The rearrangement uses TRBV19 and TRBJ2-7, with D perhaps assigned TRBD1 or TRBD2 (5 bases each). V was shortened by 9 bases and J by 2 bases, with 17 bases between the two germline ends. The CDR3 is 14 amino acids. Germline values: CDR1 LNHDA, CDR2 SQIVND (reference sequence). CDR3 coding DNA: TGTGCCAGCAGGGACGTACTCTCCCCCTACGAGCAGTACGTC. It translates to CASRDVLSPYEQYV.

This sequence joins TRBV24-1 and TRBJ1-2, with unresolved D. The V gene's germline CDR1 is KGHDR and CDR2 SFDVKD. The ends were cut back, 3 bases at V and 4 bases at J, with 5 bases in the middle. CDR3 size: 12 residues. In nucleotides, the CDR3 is TGTGCCACCAGTGATGCCCTCTATGGCTACACCTTC. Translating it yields CATSDALYGYTF.

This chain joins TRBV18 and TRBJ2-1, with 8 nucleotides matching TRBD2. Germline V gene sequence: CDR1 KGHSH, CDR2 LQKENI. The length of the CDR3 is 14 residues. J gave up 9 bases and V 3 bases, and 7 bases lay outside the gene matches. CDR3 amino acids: CASSPQTSEGEQFF. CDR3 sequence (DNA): TGTGCCAGCTCACCCCAGACTAGCGAAGGTGAGCAGTTCTTC.

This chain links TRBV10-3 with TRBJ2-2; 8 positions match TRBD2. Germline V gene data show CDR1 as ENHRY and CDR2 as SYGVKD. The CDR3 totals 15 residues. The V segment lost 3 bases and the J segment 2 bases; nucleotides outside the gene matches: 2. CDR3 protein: CAISDRGGNTGELFF. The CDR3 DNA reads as TGTGCCATCAGTGACCGGGGGGGCAACACCGGGGAGCTGTTTTTT.

The CDR3 DNA sequence: TGTGCCAGCAGTTCGCTCTACAGGGGAACAGATACGCAGTATTTT. It encodes CASSSLYRGTDTQYF. The chain is built from TRBV5-4 and TRBJ2-3, with TRBD1 matching 7 bases. The V and J ends lost 5 bases and 3 bases, in that order; junction bases with no gene match: 9. The CDR3 runs 15 residues. Germline V lookup: CDR1 SGHNT, CDR2 YYREEE (reference sequence).

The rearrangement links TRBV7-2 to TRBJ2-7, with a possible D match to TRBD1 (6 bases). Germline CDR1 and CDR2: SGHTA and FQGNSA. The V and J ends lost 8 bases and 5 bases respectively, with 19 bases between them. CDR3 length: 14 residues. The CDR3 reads CASRGGGPRDEQYV. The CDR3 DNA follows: TGTGCCAGCCGAGGGGGTGGGCCCCGAGACGAGCAGTACGTC.

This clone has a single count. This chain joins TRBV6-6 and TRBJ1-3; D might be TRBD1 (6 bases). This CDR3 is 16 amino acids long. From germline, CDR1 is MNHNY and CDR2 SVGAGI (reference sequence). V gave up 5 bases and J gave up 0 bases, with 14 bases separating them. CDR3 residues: CASSGTGPRSGNTIYF. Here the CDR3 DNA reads TGTGCCAGCAGTGGAACAGGGCCCCGCTCTGGAAACACCATATATTTT.